The 20 T cell receptor beta chains below come from one sample, sequenced in a study of blood T cell repertoires in COVID-19. Profiled with immunoSEQ multiplex PCR; TCRdb holds only in-frame clones, not every one. The sample yields about 190,000 clones, roughly four fifths seen once. The sample comprised peripheral blood. These receptors were collected from a middle-aged woman with acute or convalescent COVID-19.

The V call is TRBV11-2, the J call TRBJ2-7; weak D call: TRBD2 (6 bases). V was pared by 5 bases and J by 4 bases, with 18 bases between. The CDR3 extends over 15 amino acids. The germline V gene encodes CDR1 SGHAT and CDR2 FQNNGV. CDR3 nucleotide sequence: TGTGCCAGCAGCCCAAACCCCGGACTACCGTACGAGCAGTACTTC. It codes for CASSPNPGLPYEQYF.

The table lists this clone with a few counts. Written as DNA, the CDR3 is TGTGCCTGGTTTCCCGGGACAGGGGCCACGACTAATGAAAAACTGTTTTTT. Its protein is CAWFPGTGATTNEKLFF. The rearrangement joins TRBV30 to TRBJ1-4; 10 nucleotides line up with TRBD1. Losses at the gene ends were 5 bases for V and 2 bases for J; bases not matched to a gene: 11. CDR3 length: 17 residues. The germline V gene has CDR1 GTSNPN and CDR2 SVGIG (reference sequence).

CDR3 amino acids: CASSHSPGTDGYTF. In DNA, the CDR3 is TGTGCCAGCAGCCATTCCCCGGGGACAGATGGCTACACCTTC. The J gene is TRBJ1-2, the V gene TRBV7-9; 7 positions agree with TRBD1. The germline V gene encodes CDR1 SEHNR and CDR2 FQNEAQ (reference sequence). The CDR3 covers 14 residues. The V and J ends lost 5 bases and 6 bases, in that order; junction bases with no gene match: 9.

This clone has a count of ten or more. The V and J genes are TRBV28 and TRBJ1-4, with D tentatively TRBD1 (6 bases). CDR3 length: 16 amino acids. The V and J ends lost 3 bases and 5 bases respectively, with 16 bases between them. Germline V gene sequence: CDR1 MDHEN, CDR2 SYDVKM. CDR3 amino acids: CASSFSNGQFNEKLFF. DNA for the CDR3: TGTGCCAGCAGTTTTAGTAACGGACAGTTCAATGAAAAACTGTTTTTT.

The V gene is TRBV19, the J gene TRBJ1-1, with a tentative D call TRBD1 (5 bases). In germline, CDR1 is LNHDA, CDR2 SQIVND (reference sequence). The CDR3 loop spans 14 amino acids. Deletions cut 2 bases from V and 1 base from J, with 8 bases between. CDR3 loop: CASSITGTNTEAFF. The CDR3 nucleotides read TGTGCCAGTAGTATAACAGGAACGAACACTGAAGCTTTCTTT.

In its sample, this clone was seen once. The chain uses TRBV28 and TRBJ1-6; 7 bases map to TRBD1. This CDR3 contains 13 residues. Germline trimming cut 7 bases from V and 9 bases from J; bases unmatched to any gene: 6. The germline gives CDR1 MDHEN, CDR2 SYDVKM. The CDR3 is CASNRQGGSPLHF. The CDR3 coding sequence is TGTGCCAGCAATAGACAGGGAGGTTCACCCCTCCACTTT.

The chain carries TRBV6-5 and TRBJ2-7, with 7 nucleotides matching TRBD1. The CDR3 loop spans 14 amino acids. The germline V gene encodes CDR1 MNHEY and CDR2 SVGAGI. J was trimmed by 3 bases and V by 7 bases; bases with no gene match: 9. CDR3 in amino acids: CASKPGQAIYEQYF. In DNA, the CDR3 is TGTGCCAGCAAGCCCGGACAGGCTATCTACGAGCAGTACTTC.

The chain is built from TRBV27 and TRBJ1-5; the D is unclear. V was cut by 3 bases and J by 1 base, with 7 bases left in between. The CDR3 runs to 14 residues. The germline V gene has CDR1 MNHEY and CDR2 SMNVEV (reference sequence). CDR3 loop: CASSFGSSNQPQHF. As DNA, the CDR3 is TGTGCCAGCAGTTTCGGGTCGAGCAATCAGCCCCAGCATTTT.

This clone is a singleton in its sample. This chain connects TRBV5-1 to TRBJ2-2, with D unresolved. Trimming pared 7 bases from V and 3 bases from J, leaving 10 bases between. Germline values: CDR1 SGHRS, CDR2 YFSETQ. The CDR3 is made up of 13 amino acids. The CDR3 nucleotides read TGCGCCAGCCGAGCAGGTGACACCGGGGAGCTGTTTTTT. The encoded protein is CASRAGDTGELFF.

The CDR3 nucleotides are TGCAGCGTTGAAAGCCAGCAGTTCTTC. Translating gives CSVESQQFF. V and J are TRBV29-1 and TRBJ2-1; no definite D call. V dropped 2 bases and J dropped 11 bases, with 4 bases sitting between them. Germline lookup yields CDR1 SQVTM and CDR2 ANQGSEA. The CDR3 spans 9 residues.

V usage is TRBV30 and J usage is TRBJ1-1; 12 bases line up with TRBD1. The CDR3 spans 15 residues. With V trimmed by 3 bases and J by 9 bases, 11 bases remained unmatched. Looked up from germline, CDR1 is GTSNPN and CDR2 is SVGIG (reference sequence). The CDR3 here is CAWSSINRDRGQAFF. The CDR3, as DNA: TGTGCCTGGAGCTCCATTAACCGGGACAGGGGGCAAGCTTTCTTT.

CDR3 nucleotide sequence: TGTGCCACCAGCAGAGATTGGGGACAGGCGGCCGAGATCTCACCCCTCCACTTT. Its translation: CATSRDWGQAAEISPLHF. The chain uses TRBV15 and TRBJ1-6; 8 nucleotides match TRBD1. CDR3 length: 18 residues. Losses at the gene ends were 0 bases for V and 10 bases for J; bases not matched to a gene: 14. The germline CDR1 and CDR2 sequences are LNHNV and YYDKDF (reference sequence).

The V call is TRBV14, the J call TRBJ2-1; perhaps TRBD1 as D (6 bases). Germline loops: CDR1 SGHDN, CDR2 FVKESK. V lost 4 bases, J lost 8 bases, and 12 bases lay in between. CDR3 length: 13 residues. Written as DNA, the CDR3 is TGTGCCAGCAGCCCGAAGGGGGTCGATGAGCAGTTCTTC. Encoded protein: CASSPKGVDEQFF.

Only one count was recorded for this clone. J is TRBJ1-3 and V is TRBV6-5; TRBD1 is a possible D gene (5 bases). V was shortened by 4 bases and J by 5 bases, with 12 bases between the two germline ends. The germline gives CDR1 MNHEY, CDR2 SVGAGI. The CDR3 runs 14 residues. In nucleotides, the CDR3 is TGTGCCAGCAGTTCCGGACACTACAGAAACACCATATATTTT. It is translated as CASSSGHYRNTIYF.

CDR3 in amino acids: CASSRGVEAWGNTIYF. CDR3 coding DNA: TGTGCCAGCAGCCGCGGGGTGGAGGCGTGGGGAAACACCATATATTTT. The chain combines TRBV3-1 (or the pseudogene TRBV3-2) with TRBJ1-3; D gene unclear. The CDR3 spans 16 residues. Germline V gene data show CDR1 as LGHDT and CDR2 as YNNKEL (reference sequence). V was shortened by 4 bases and J by 4 bases, with 17 bases between the two germline ends.

CDR3 in amino acids: CASSWGGRANGELFF. In DNA, the CDR3 is TGTGCCAGTAGTTGGGGCGGGAGAGCGAACGGGGAGCTGTTTTTT. This sequence joins TRBV19 and TRBJ2-2; 7 nucleotides align to TRBD2. Germline V gene data show CDR1 as LNHDA and CDR2 as SQIVND (reference sequence). This CDR3 has 15 amino acids. Unmatched junction bases numbered 10, after V lost 5 bases and J lost 7 bases.

The J gene is TRBJ1-1, the V gene TRBV5-8; D might be TRBD1 (5 bases). With 3 bases removed from V and 7 bases from J, the gap between germline ends came to 16 bases. The CDR3 covers 14 residues. Germline V gene data show CDR1 as SGHTS and CDR2 as YDEGEE. CDR3: CASSSRARMGEAFF. The CDR3 DNA sequence: TGTGCCAGCAGCTCCAGGGCCCGGATGGGTGAAGCTTTCTTT.

This chain connects TRBV5-1 to TRBJ2-7; 9 bases fit TRBD1. After removal of 6 bases from V and 7 bases from J, the junction contained 20 bases not matched to a gene. The V gene's germline CDR1 is SGHRS and CDR2 YFSETQ. This CDR3 has 17 amino acids. The CDR3, as DNA: TGCGCCAGCAAGGACCGGGACAGGGCGATAGCACTGGAGGAGCAGTACTTC. It translates to CASKDRDRAIALEEQYF.

The chain recombines TRBV30 with TRBJ2-2; D is possibly TRBD1 (6 bases). The CDR3 extends over 15 amino acids. Trimming took 0 bases from V and 2 from J, leaving 10 bases between them. The V gene's germline CDR1 is GTSNPN and CDR2 SVGIG (reference sequence). DNA for the CDR3: TGTGCCTGGAGTGTGGCAGGGGTCAACACCGGGGAGCTGTTTTTT. Protein sequence: CAWSVAGVNTGELFF.

V and J are TRBV21-1 and TRBJ2-6; TRBD2 was called by the table and not checked on the DNA. TRBV21-1 is designated a pseudogene. The CDR3 length is 14 residues. This chain's CDR3 is CASSNYSGANVLTF. Here the CDR3 DNA reads TGTGCCAGCAGCAACTACTCTGGGGCCAACGTCCTGACTTTC.